These 27 T cell receptor beta chains were all obtained from the same sample, sequenced in a study of T cells in Graves' hyperthyroidism and ophthalmopathy. Amplification yielded TCR beta CDR3 regions, with RNA transcripts as the source. The HTBI set primed first-round TCR CDR3 RT-PCR. TCRdb ran MiXCR on the multiplex PCR reads and lists one entry per CDR3 protein. This sample has 490,000 or so distinct CDR3 sequences, with 20% to 25% found just once. Sequencing was done on a sample of blood. The receptors originated from a woman aged 70 to 79 with Graves' ophthalmopathy.

This clonotype was detected many times. The chain joins TRBV3-1 to TRBJ2-1; a weak D match, TRBD2 (6 bases). CDR3 length equals 15 residues. The germline V and J ends were trimmed by 4 bases and 4 bases, with 14 bases remaining between them. Germline lookup yields CDR1 LGHDT and CDR2 YNNKEL (reference sequence). CDR3 nucleotide sequence: TGTGCCAGCAGCCGGCCATTAGCGGTTTACAATGAGCAGTTCTTC. Protein product: CASSRPLAVYNEQFF.

The chain recombines TRBV20-1 with TRBJ1-2; D ambiguous. V lost 0 bases and J lost 4, with 3 bases in between. The CDR3 loop spans 11 amino acids. Germline V lookup: CDR1 DFQATT, CDR2 SNEGSKA (reference sequence). CDR3 amino acids: CSARDGYGYTF. The CDR3 region has the DNA TGCAGTGCTAGAGATGGCTATGGCTACACCTTC.

This clonotype was seen more than once but under ten times. The CDR3 sequence: CASLRGETQYF. The CDR3 DNA is TGTGCCAGCCTGCGGGGTGAGACCCAGTACTTC. This rearrangement joins TRBV2 to TRBJ2-5; TRBD2 is a possible D gene (6 bases). CDR3 length: 11 residues. The germline V gene encodes CDR1 SNHLY and CDR2 FYNNEI. V was shortened by 8 bases and J by 5 bases, with 9 bases between the two germline ends.

J is TRBJ1-4 and V is TRBV27, with D tentatively TRBD1 (5 bases). This CDR3 has 15 residues. V gave up 5 bases and J gave up 3 bases, with 13 bases separating them. Germline V gene sequence: CDR1 MNHEY, CDR2 SMNVEV (reference sequence). This CDR3 reads CASSETTASNEKLFF. In nucleotides, the CDR3 is TGTGCCAGCAGTGAGACGACAGCATCTAATGAAAAACTGTTTTTT.

This clonotype was observed a few times. The DNA of the CDR3 is TGTGCCAGCAGCCCTACCCGGGGGTCTAACTATGGCTACACCTTC. It encodes CASSPTRGSNYGYTF. This chain links TRBV7-9 with TRBJ1-2, with D maybe TRBD1 (5 bases). The CDR3 extends over 15 amino acids. Germline V gives CDR1 SEHNR, CDR2 FQNEAQ (reference sequence). Trimming pared 5 bases from V and 0 bases from J, leaving 13 bases between.

A few counts support this clonotype. The gene calls are TRBV7-2 and TRBJ2-7; 7 bases line up with TRBD1. In germline, CDR1 is SGHTA, CDR2 FQGNSA. This CDR3 is built from 12 residues. V trimming: 5 bases; J trimming: 8 bases; junction bases outside the gene matches: 6. CDR3 nucleotide sequence: TGTGCCAGCAGCGCCGACAGGGTCAAGCAGTACTTC. It specifies CASSADRVKQYF.

This clonotype was seen ten or more times. The rearrangement joins TRBV20-1 to TRBJ2-7, with TRBD1 as a possible D gene (6 bases). Deletions cut 6 bases from V and 2 bases from J, with 17 bases between. The CDR3 sequence is 14 residues long. Germline V gives CDR1 DFQATT, CDR2 SNEGSKA (reference sequence). The CDR3 DNA reads TGCAGTGCGGTTAAGGGGACAAAGGCCTACGAGCAGTACTTC. Amino acids: CSAVKGTKAYEQYF.

In its sample, this clonotype was seen many times. V and J are TRBV27 and TRBJ1-2; a possible D gene is TRBD1 (6 bases). The germline V gene encodes CDR1 MNHEY and CDR2 SMNVEV (reference sequence). The CDR3 totals 14 residues. V lost 3 bases and J lost 2, with 10 bases in between. The CDR3 here is CASSLKGGNYGYTF. In DNA, the CDR3 is TGTGCCAGCAGTTTGAAGGGGGGAAACTATGGCTACACCTTC.

The chain joins TRBV5-1 to TRBJ2-1; the match to TRBD1 covers 9 bases. Germline CDR1 is SGHRS and CDR2 is YFSETQ. V trimming: 3 bases; J trimming: 6 bases; junction bases outside the gene matches: 10. The CDR3 covers 16 residues. DNA of the CDR3: TGCGCCAGCAGCTATGACGGGACAGGGCTTGCCAATGAGCAGTTCTTC. Its protein product is CASSYDGTGLANEQFF.

The chain's CDR3 is CASSSLSGRTSYEQYF. CDR3 sequence (DNA): TGTGCCAGCAGTTCCCTGAGCGGGAGGACCTCCTACGAGCAGTACTTC. This sequence joins TRBV27 and TRBJ2-7; 9 bases are shared with TRBD2. The V gene end was trimmed by 4 bases and the J gene end by 0 bases; junction bases not matched to a gene: 7. Germline lookup yields CDR1 MNHEY and CDR2 SMNVEV (reference sequence). CDR3 size: 16 residues.

The rearrangement links TRBV20-1 to TRBJ2-1; 9 bases are a match to TRBD2. In germline, CDR1 is DFQATT, CDR2 SNEGSKA (reference sequence). CDR3 length: 15 amino acids. The V gene end was trimmed by 4 bases and the J gene end by 9 bases; junction bases not matched to a gene: 13. The CDR3 DNA sequence: TGCAGTGCTATGACATGGCGGGAGGGCCAACGTGAGCAGTTCTTC. Its translation: CSAMTWREGQREQFF.

The chain recombines TRBV6-1 with TRBJ1-2, with 8 bases identical to TRBD1. CDR3 length: 14 amino acids. The V and J ends lost 6 bases and 4 bases, in that order; junction bases with no gene match: 7. Germline-derived CDR1 and CDR2 are MNHNS and SASEGT. The chain's CDR3 is CASRPQTGAYGYTF. CDR3 bases: TGTGCCAGCAGGCCTCAGACAGGGGCCTATGGCTACACCTTC.

This clonotype was counted ten times or more. The rearrangement uses TRBV28 and TRBJ2-3, with unresolved D. The CDR3 length is 14 residues. V lost 6 bases to trimming and J lost 0 bases, with 10 bases between them. CDR1 MDHEN and CDR2 SYDVKM come from the germline V gene. CDR3 nucleotides: TGTGCCAGCAGGCAGCGACCTAGCACAGATACGCAGTATTTT. It translates to CASRQRPSTDTQYF.

The CDR3 nucleotides read TGTGCCAGCAGTTACTCGGTCACTGGAAACACCATATATTTT. Its protein product is CASSYSVTGNTIYF. This chain links TRBV6-2 or TRBV6-3 with TRBJ1-3; D call uncertain. Germline V gives CDR1 MNHEY, CDR2 SVGEGT. Between the trimmed V and J ends, which lost 0 bases and 2 bases, there was a span of 5 bases. The CDR3 contains 14 residues.

V gene TRBV12-3 or TRBV12-4 combines with J gene TRBJ1-3; 12 positions agree with TRBD1. V was clipped by 10 bases and J by 0 bases; unmatched bases: 16. CDR3 length: 19 residues. The CDR3 sequence is CANRPPGTGGFSSGNTIYF. CDR3 DNA: TGTGCCAACAGGCCGCCCGGGACAGGGGGCTTCAGCTCTGGAAACACCATATATTTT.

The table lists this clonotype with many counts. The genes are TRBV6-2 or TRBV6-3 and TRBJ2-7; 8 nucleotides line up with TRBD1. The germline gives CDR1 MNHEY, CDR2 SVGEGT. There are 14 residues in the CDR3. The V segment lost 5 bases and the J segment 2 bases; nucleotides outside the gene matches: 5. CDR3 loop: CASSHRDRTYEQYF. The CDR3 DNA is TGTGCCAGCAGTCACCGGGACAGGACCTACGAGCAGTACTTC.

This clonotype was counted a few times. The chain recombines TRBV7-9 with TRBJ2-7, with 7 bases matching TRBD1. Trimming removed 1 base from V and 3 bases from J; junction bases left unmatched: 6. Germline values: CDR1 SEHNR, CDR2 FQNEAQ (reference sequence). The CDR3 length is 15 residues. This CDR3 reads CASSLVGTENYEQYF. CDR3 nucleotide sequence: TGTGCCAGCAGCTTAGTAGGGACAGAAAACTACGAGCAGTACTTC.

The rearrangement links TRBV7-9 to TRBJ1-2; D is perhaps TRBD1 (5 bases). Per germline, CDR1 SEHNR and CDR2 FQNEAQ (reference sequence). Trimming pared 1 base from V and 2 bases from J, leaving 17 bases between. The CDR3 contains 17 residues. CDR3 in amino acids: CASSLVPPPGRNYGYTF. As DNA, the CDR3 is TGTGCCAGCAGCTTAGTCCCCCCCCCAGGGAGAAACTATGGCTACACCTTC.

The CDR3 sequence is CSARDTTGIGYEQYF. The CDR3 nucleotides read TGCAGTGCTAGAGACACGACAGGGATTGGCTACGAGCAGTACTTC. This chain joins TRBV20-1 and TRBJ2-7; 7 nucleotides match TRBD1. The CDR3 length is 15 residues. From germline, CDR1 is DFQATT and CDR2 SNEGSKA (reference sequence). V trimming: 0 bases; J trimming: 3 bases; junction bases outside the gene matches: 8.

This clonotype was picked up many times. The chain links TRBV7-2 to TRBJ2-5; TRBD1 matches at 9 bases. The CDR3 runs to 16 residues. With 3 bases clipped from V and 5 bases from J, the junction kept 10 bases outside the gene matches. Germline V gene data show CDR1 as SGHTA and CDR2 as FQGNSA. The DNA of the CDR3 is TGTGCCAGCAGCTTGTATCCACAGGGGGCGGGGGAGACCCAGTACTTC. Translated, it gives CASSLYPQGAGETQYF.

This clonotype was counted between two and nine times. The V gene is TRBV3-1, the J gene TRBJ2-7; possible D gene TRBD1, 6 bases. Germline V gene lookup returns CDR1 LGHDT and CDR2 YNNKEL (reference sequence). The ends were cut back, 4 bases at V and 2 bases at J, with 12 bases in the middle. The CDR3 totals 14 residues. The CDR3 sequence is CASSPRQAAYEQYF. The DNA for the CDR3 is TGTGCCAGCAGCCCCCGACAGGCCGCCTACGAGCAGTACTTC.

This clonotype was seen a handful of times. The rearrangement joins TRBV10-1 to TRBJ2-3; TRBD2 matches at 9 bases. The ends lost 6 bases at V and 2 bases at J; junction bases unmatched: 3. CDR1 WNHNN and CDR2 SYGVQD come from the germline V gene (reference sequence). This CDR3 spans 14 amino acids. CDR3: CASRSGGPTDTQYF. The CDR3 DNA reads as TGCGCCAGCAGGAGCGGGGGGCCCACAGATACGCAGTATTTT.

This clonotype was detected a few times. The chain recombines TRBV5-6 with TRBJ1-2; no definite D call. Trimming shortened V by 4 bases and J by 3 bases, and 16 bases separated the two germline ends. CDR1 and CDR2 (germline): SGHDT, YYEEEE. The CDR3 has 15 residues. The CDR3 here is CASSPVAGSDYGYTF. CDR3 bases: TGTGCCAGCAGCCCCGTCGCCGGCAGTGACTATGGCTACACCTTC.

Many counts were recorded for this clonotype. This sequence joins TRBV2 and TRBJ2-3; D is unclear. The ends were cut back, 0 bases at V and 0 bases at J, with 4 bases in the middle. The germline V gene encodes CDR1 SNHLY and CDR2 FYNNEI. This CDR3 is built from 14 residues. The CDR3 region has the DNA TGTGCCAGCAGTGAAGCGCGGAGCACAGATACGCAGTATTTT. This translates into CASSEARSTDTQYF.

This clonotype was seen a handful of times. This sequence joins TRBV7-8 and TRBJ2-3; possible D gene TRBD2, 7 bases. Trimming took off 2 bases at V and 2 bases at J, with 17 bases between the two ends. This CDR3 is built from 17 residues. Germline V gene sequence: CDR1 SGHVS, CDR2 FQNEAQ. In nucleotides, the CDR3 is TGTGCCAGCAGCTTAATAGGGAGGGGGATCAACACAGATACGCAGTATTTT. Its translation is CASSLIGRGINTDTQYF.

This clonotype was counted a few times. This chain links TRBV28 with TRBJ2-7; 7 bases line up with TRBD2. This CDR3 has 14 residues. With 4 bases clipped from V and 5 bases from J, the junction kept 8 bases outside the gene matches. Germline CDR1 MDHEN, CDR2 SYDVKM. The CDR3 sequence is CASSYGSGNHEQYF. CDR3 DNA sequence: TGTGCCAGCAGTTATGGCAGCGGGAACCACGAGCAGTACTTC.

This clonotype occurred a few times. The J gene is TRBJ2-3, the V gene TRBV5-1; no reliable D call. The CDR3 loop spans 14 amino acids. Trimming took 7 bases from V and 2 from J, leaving 14 bases between them. Germline assignment: CDR1 SGHRS and CDR2 YFSETQ. The CDR3 here is CASQTQAHTDTQYF. CDR3 nucleotides: TGCGCCAGCCAGACCCAGGCCCACACAGATACGCAGTATTTT.